This entry lists 30 T cell receptor beta chains sequenced from one sample in a study of T cell responses to AZD1222 COVID-19 vaccine. Profiled with immunoSEQ multiplex PCR; TCRdb holds only in-frame clones, not every one. There are tens of thousands of clones in the sample; about 91% occur only once, and roughly a fifth lies in the top ten. Sequencing was performed on peripheral blood, taken on day 0 of AZD1222 vaccination. The receptors come from an adult in good health.

Only one count was recorded for this clone. V usage is TRBV28 and J usage is TRBJ1-1; TRBD1 might be the D (6 bases). In germline, CDR1 is MDHEN, CDR2 SYDVKM. V gave up 6 bases and J gave up 11 bases, with 22 bases separating them. The CDR3 has 14 residues. CDR3 in amino acids: CASSPQGNFGYAFF. CDR3 coding DNA: TGTGCCAGCAGCCCTCAGGGGAATTTTGGATACGCTTTCTTT.

The rearrangement joins TRBV18 to TRBJ1-3; perhaps TRBD1 as D (5 bases). This CDR3 has 15 residues. The V end was cut by 2 bases, the J end by 2 bases, with 10 bases between. Germline V gene data show CDR1 as KGHSH and CDR2 as LQKENI. The CDR3 spells CASSPNEGAGNTIYF. CDR3 coding DNA: TGTGCCAGCTCACCAAATGAAGGGGCTGGAAACACCATATATTTT.

This clone was seen once. The chain links TRBV28 to TRBJ1-5; D is ambiguous. Trimming stripped 5 bases from V and 0 bases from J, with 8 bases between. Looked up from germline, CDR1 is MDHEN and CDR2 is SYDVKM. This CDR3 is built from 14 residues. This CDR3 is CASSPPVSNQPQHF. The CDR3 DNA follows: TGTGCCAGCAGTCCGCCGGTTAGCAATCAGCCCCAGCATTTT. The entire variable domain, with the rest obtained from reference TRBV28 and TRBJ1-5, is as follows: DVKVTQSSRYLVKRTGEKVFLECVQDMDHENMFWYRQDPGLGLRLIYFSYDVKMKEKGDIPEGYSVSREKKERFSLILESASTNQTSMYLCASSPPVSNQPQHFGDGTRLSIL.

The V call is TRBV4-1, the J call TRBJ2-5; D perhaps matches TRBD2 (5 bases). CDR1 and CDR2 (germline): MGHRA, YSYEKL. The CDR3 totals 15 residues. V lost 1 base, J lost 4 bases, and 13 bases lay in between. Written as DNA, the CDR3 is TGCGCCAGCAGCCAAGCCGGGATGGTTGGAGAGACCCAGTACTTC. Translated: CASSQAGMVGETQYF.

V usage is TRBV3-1 (or the pseudogene TRBV3-2) and J usage is TRBJ2-1, with 8 bases identical to TRBD1. Germline values: CDR1 LGHDT, CDR2 YNNKEL (reference sequence). The CDR3 has 18 residues. V gave up 0 bases and J gave up 7 bases; unmatched junction bases: 14. CDR3 region: CASSQEPTGQGAVNEQFF. CDR3 nucleotide sequence: TGTGCCAGCAGCCAAGAACCTACCGGACAGGGTGCCGTAAATGAGCAGTTCTTC.

The rearrangement joins TRBV28 to TRBJ1-2; D gene ambiguous. V lost 3 bases and J lost 2, with 1 base in between. This CDR3 is built from 11 residues. Germline CDR1 reads MDHEN; CDR2 reads SYDVKM. Here the CDR3 DNA reads TGTGCCAGCAGTTTGAACTATGGCTACACCTTC. This translates into CASSLNYGYTF.

The rearrangement uses TRBV19 and TRBJ1-4; 8 bases match TRBD1. From germline, CDR1 is LNHDA and CDR2 SQIVND (reference sequence). CDR3 length equals 14 residues. V gave up 6 bases and J gave up 3 bases; unmatched junction bases: 3. Here the CDR3 DNA reads TGTGCCAGTAGCACGGGACAGGCTAATGAAAAACTGTTTTTT. Translation: CASSTGQANEKLFF.

The CDR3 DNA sequence: TGCGCCAGCAGCCCTGGGGTACTAGAGACCCAGTACTTC. It codes for CASSPGVLETQYF. The J gene is TRBJ2-5, the V gene TRBV5-1; D not resolved. With 4 bases removed from V and 4 bases from J, the gap between germline ends came to 11 bases. The germline V gene has CDR1 SGHRS and CDR2 YFSETQ. This CDR3 is built from 13 residues.

The chain recombines TRBV27 with TRBJ2-1; possibly TRBD2 for D (5 bases). The CDR3 contains 13 residues. The ends were cut back, 3 bases at V and 3 bases at J, with 6 bases in the middle. CDR1 is MNHEY, CDR2 SMNVEV, per germline (reference sequence). This CDR3 reads CASSLGSYNEQFF. The CDR3 bases are TGTGCCAGCAGTTTGGGGAGCTACAATGAGCAGTTCTTC.

The rearrangement links TRBV7-6 to TRBJ1-5, with 8 nucleotides matching TRBD1. The trim removed 5 bases at V and 2 bases at J, leaving 5 bases unmatched. This CDR3 region has 15 residues. Germline V gene data show CDR1 as SGHVS and CDR2 as FNYEAQ. CDR3 sequence reads: CASSLGTGRNQPQHF. CDR3 nucleotides: TGTGCCAGCAGCCTCGGGACAGGACGCAATCAGCCCCAGCATTTT.

This chain uses TRBV24-1 with TRBJ2-7; a weak D match, TRBD2 (6 bases). CDR1 is KGHDR, CDR2 SFDVKD, per germline. The CDR3 sequence is 14 residues long. V shed 9 bases and J shed 0 bases, with 14 bases lying between them. CDR3 protein: CATESGSPSYEQYF. The CDR3 coding sequence is TGTGCCACCGAAAGCGGGTCCCCCTCCTACGAGCAGTACTTC.

The rearrangement links TRBV6-5 to TRBJ2-7, with 9 bases lining up with TRBD1. The ends lost 2 bases at V and 1 base at J; junction bases unmatched: 6. This CDR3 comprises 16 residues. Germline V CDR1 and CDR2: MNHEY, SVGAGI. This CDR3 reads CASSYRDRDDSYEQYF. CDR3 coding DNA: TGTGCCAGCAGTTACCGGGACAGGGACGATTCCTACGAGCAGTACTTC.

The chain employs TRBV5-1 and TRBJ1-2; 7 nucleotides align to TRBD1. The CDR3 length is 14 residues. V lost 0 bases and J lost 7; bases outside the gene matches: 6. Germline CDR1 is SGHRS and CDR2 is YFSETQ. The CDR3 coding sequence is TGCGCCAGCAGCTTGGGACAGGGTCTCGGTGGCTACACCTTC. Residues: CASSLGQGLGGYTF.

The chain links TRBV12-3 or TRBV12-4 to TRBJ2-7, with D perhaps TRBD1 (7 bases). Trimming took off 8 bases at V and 7 bases at J, with 18 bases between the two ends. The CDR3 is 13 residues long. CDR3 region: CASGGTALGEQYF. DNA of the CDR3: TGTGCCAGCGGGGGGACAGCGCTGGGGGAGCAGTACTTC.

The chain recombines TRBV2 with TRBJ1-1, with D perhaps TRBD1 (6 bases). V was clipped by 9 bases and J by 1 base, with 12 bases between them. This CDR3 is built from 13 residues. CDR1 is SNHLY, CDR2 FYNNEI, per germline. DNA of the CDR3: TGTGCCAGAAAACAGGGAAAGAACACTGAAGCTTTCTTT. It yields the protein CARKQGKNTEAFF.

The V gene is TRBV7-2, the J gene TRBJ2-1, with unresolved D. The CDR3 loop spans 13 amino acids. Germline V lookup: CDR1 SGHTA, CDR2 FQGNSA. V dropped 1 base and J dropped 10 bases, with 11 bases sitting between them. This CDR3 reads CASSLVASPEQFF. In DNA, the CDR3 is TGTGCCAGCAGCTTAGTTGCAAGCCCCGAGCAGTTCTTC.

The chain is built from TRBV5-1 and TRBJ2-1; D is possibly TRBD2 (6 bases). CDR1 SGHRS and CDR2 YFSETQ come from the germline V gene. This CDR3 is 15 amino acids long. Trimming left V 1 base short and J 5 bases short, with 13 bases between. CDR3 amino acids: CASSLYGGTHNEQFF. The CDR3 DNA reads TGCGCCAGCAGCTTGTATGGCGGGACCCACAATGAGCAGTTCTTC.

This chain joins TRBV5-4 and TRBJ2-5; 8 bases are a match to TRBD1. Germline loops: CDR1 SGHNT, CDR2 YYREEE (reference sequence). The CDR3 loop spans 15 amino acids. V trimming: 0 bases; J trimming: 2 bases; junction bases outside the gene matches: 3. The CDR3 reads CASSLVGQGQETQYF. The CDR3 bases are TGTGCCAGCAGCTTGGTTGGACAGGGACAAGAGACCCAGTACTTC.

The rearrangement links TRBV19 to TRBJ2-2, with a weak D call TRBD2 (5 bases). CDR3 length: 18 amino acids. Trimming removed 6 bases from V and 2 bases from J, with 22 bases in between. Germline CDR1 reads LNHDA; CDR2 reads SQIVND (reference sequence). CDR3 residues: CASSLPGVQHSNTGELFF. The CDR3 nucleotides are TGTGCCAGTAGCCTCCCCGGGGTTCAACACTCAAACACCGGGGAGCTGTTTTTT.

The chain joins TRBV28 to TRBJ1-4, with D possibly being TRBD1 (6 bases). This CDR3 is 15 amino acids long. Per germline, CDR1 MDHEN and CDR2 SYDVKM. The V and J ends lost 6 bases and 0 bases respectively, with 11 bases between them. The CDR3 bases are TGTGCCAGCAGCCGGGGGGGCGCAACTAATGAAAAACTGTTTTTT. Residues: CASSRGGATNEKLFF.

This clone has more than one count but fewer than ten. This chain links TRBV28 with TRBJ1-4, with D perhaps TRBD1 (5 bases). Germline values: CDR1 MDHEN, CDR2 SYDVKM. The CDR3 is 14 residues long. Trimming left V 2 bases short and J 4 bases short, with 8 bases between. Here the CDR3 DNA reads TGTGCCAGCAGTTTACCAGGGATTAATGAAAAACTGTTTTTT. Translating it yields CASSLPGINEKLFF.

CDR3 sequence reads: CASSQAPYNEQFF. The CDR3, as DNA: TGTGCCAGCAGCCAAGCGCCGTACAATGAGCAGTTCTTC. V and J are TRBV3-1 (or the pseudogene TRBV3-2) and TRBJ2-1; D remains ambiguous. CDR3 length: 13 residues. The V end lost 1 base, the J end lost 4 bases, and 5 bases lay between the germline ends. Germline lookup yields CDR1 LGHDT and CDR2 YNNKEL (reference sequence).

This clone was seen a single time. This chain uses TRBV18 with TRBJ1-5; D ambiguous. V lost 4 bases and J 2 bases, leaving 3 bases between the germline ends. The CDR3 extends over 12 amino acids. In germline, CDR1 is KGHSH, CDR2 LQKENI. As DNA, the CDR3 is TGTGCCAGCTCACAGGGCAATCAGCCCCAGCATTTT. Protein sequence: CASSQGNQPQHF.

The V gene is TRBV2, the J gene TRBJ2-7, with 7 bases identical to TRBD2. The CDR3 contains 16 residues. Germline CDR1 reads SNHLY; CDR2 reads FYNNEI. J lost 7 bases, V lost 2 bases, and 14 bases had no gene match. Here the CDR3 DNA reads TGTGCCAGCAGTGAACGGGTGGGAGGGCCACGGAGAGAGCAGTACTTC. As protein: CASSERVGGPRREQYF.

The chain employs TRBV21-1 and TRBJ1-4; TRBD1, the D gene given by the table, was not confirmed from the DNA. TRBV21-1 is annotated as a pseudogene. The CDR3 length is 14 residues. The CDR3 loop reads CASSRDRRREKLFF. CDR3 DNA: TGTGCCAGCAGTCGAGACAGGAGGCGGGAAAAACTGTTTTTT.

The chain employs TRBV27 and TRBJ2-1, with 8 bases identical to TRBD2. This CDR3 contains 14 residues. Germline V lookup: CDR1 MNHEY, CDR2 SMNVEV (reference sequence). V was clipped by 5 bases and J by 8 bases; unmatched bases: 8. The CDR3 here is CASSLTGLVYEQFF. Here the CDR3 DNA reads TGTGCCAGCAGTCTAACGGGACTAGTATATGAGCAGTTCTTC.

The chain combines TRBV7-2 with TRBJ1-1; D ambiguous. The CDR3 spans 13 residues. Trimming stripped 5 bases from V and 4 bases from J, with 11 bases between. CDR1 and CDR2 from the germline V gene are SGHTA and FQGNSA. CDR3 sequence: CASSQAFVTEAFF. DNA of the CDR3: TGTGCCAGCAGCCAGGCCTTTGTCACTGAAGCTTTCTTT.

This clone was detected only once. The J gene is TRBJ2-5, the V gene TRBV10-3, with TRBD2 identical over 8 bases. The J segment lost 5 bases and the V segment lost 0 bases, leaving 17 bases of the junction unmatched. Germline V gives CDR1 ENHRY, CDR2 SYGVKD. The CDR3 runs 19 residues. The CDR3 is CAISESSWREAFRTETQYF. CDR3 DNA sequence: TGTGCCATCAGTGAGTCGTCTTGGCGGGAGGCGTTTCGAACGGAGACCCAGTACTTC.

V usage is TRBV10-3 and J usage is TRBJ1-4; TRBD1 agrees at 8 bases. This CDR3 has 15 residues. The germline CDR1 and CDR2 sequences are ENHRY and SYGVKD. J gave up 7 bases and V 4 bases, and 8 bases lay outside the gene matches. The CDR3 sequence: CAISAEGQGGEKLFF. For the CDR3, the DNA is TGTGCCATCAGTGCCGAAGGACAGGGAGGTGAAAAACTGTTTTTT.

Of note for this clone: One end of the junction is discordant with germline, which a read error may explain. The chain is built from TRBV19 and TRBJ1-1; unclear D gene. Per the germline V gene, CDR1 is LNHDA and CDR2 is SQIVND (reference sequence). The CDR3 contains 13 residues. Here the CDR3 DNA reads TGTGCCAGTAGTATCCAGCCGGGCCAAAACAGTATATTT. Protein: CASSIQPGQNSIF.